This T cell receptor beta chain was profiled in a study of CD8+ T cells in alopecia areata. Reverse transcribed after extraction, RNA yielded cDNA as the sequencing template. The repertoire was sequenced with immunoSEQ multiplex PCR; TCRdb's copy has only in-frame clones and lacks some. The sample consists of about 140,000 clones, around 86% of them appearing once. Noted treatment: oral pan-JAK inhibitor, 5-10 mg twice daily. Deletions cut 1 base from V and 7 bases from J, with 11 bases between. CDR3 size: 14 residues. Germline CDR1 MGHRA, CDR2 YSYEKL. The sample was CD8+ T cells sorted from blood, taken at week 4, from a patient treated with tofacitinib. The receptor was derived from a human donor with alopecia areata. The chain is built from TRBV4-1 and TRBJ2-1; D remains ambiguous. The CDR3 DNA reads TGCGCCAGCAGCCAAGTGGGAAGGCGAAATGAGCAGTTCTTC. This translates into CASSQVGRRNEQFF.